This T cell receptor beta chain was recovered during a study of CD8 T cells in Susac syndrome. The TEMRA cells underwent FACS enrichment, while the CD8+ and CD4+ T cells underwent negative isolation. The ends were cut back, 0 bases at V and 2 bases at J, with 8 bases in the middle. Germline CDR1 LNHNV, CDR2 YYDKDF (reference sequence). The CDR3 length is 14 residues. The authors reverse transcribed roughly 0.5 to 1 ug RNA with random hexamers. TCRdb itself ran the immunoSEQ multiplex PCR reads through MiXCR, one entry per CDR3 protein. Here the sample spans about 300,000 distinct CDR3 sequences, 70% to 90% being singletons.

The TCR originated in a human donor with multiple sclerosis. Sequencing used CD8+ T cells from PBMCs. The V call is TRBV15, the J call TRBJ2-7; D gene uncertain. The CDR3 nucleotides read TGTGCCACCAGCAGAGATCGGCAGGCCTACGAGCAGTACTTC. It specifies CATSRDRQAYEQYF.